This T cell receptor beta chain was recorded in a study of blood T cell repertoires in COVID-19. About the study: Sites in the United States, Italy and Spain provided acute and convalescent COVID-19 samples. The cDNA or gDNA used as material had been derived from T cells, B-cell-depleted T cells, or PBMCs.

Generated by immunoSEQ multiplex PCR, the TCRdb table keeps only in-frame clones and is missing some. The sample yields roughly 230,000 clones, about 90% seen once. The CDR3 contains 15 residues. Per germline, CDR1 LNHDA and CDR2 SQIVND (reference sequence). V was pared by 5 bases and J by 3 bases, with 14 bases between. The chain carries TRBV19 and TRBJ1-5, with D perhaps matching TRBD1 (5 bases). Sequencing used peripheral blood. The sequence was obtained from a woman aged 60-75 years with COVID-19, enrolled during active disease. DNA for the CDR3: TGTGCCAGTAGTCCCAGGGCGCTCGCCAATCAGCCCCAGCATTTT. It specifies CASSPRALANQPQHF.